This TCR beta chain is drawn from a study of Graves' ophthalmopathy and Graves' hyperthyroidism. This clonotype was observed many times. Its antigen remains unidentified. Amplified material comprised TCR beta CDR3 regions derived from RNA transcripts. RT-PCR with HTBI primers came first, then second-round multiplex PCR. TCRdb redid the calling of the multiplex PCR reads with MiXCR, one entry per CDR3 protein. The sample comprises 660,000 or so distinct CDR3 sequences, 35% to 45% of which are singletons, and 3% to 3.5% rests with the top ten. Certain patients, namely those with other autoimmune diseases, uncontrolled infections, pregnancy or lactation, were excluded. Germline V gives CDR1 MNHEY, CDR2 SVGAGI. The CDR3 sequence is 11 residues long. The ends were cut back, 10 bases at V and 6 bases at J, with 13 bases in the middle. Whole-study results and caveats: Using a 13-signature model, the authors split ophthalmopathy from stable hyperthyroidism, with just under 90% sensitivity and about 80% specificity. Blood samples also showed most expanded thyroid clonotypes exceeding 0.001 frequency.

The chain recombines TRBV6-5 with TRBJ2-7; D gene uncertain. Material: peripheral blood. The TCR comes from an adult man with Graves' ophthalmopathy. The CDR3 sequence: CATSLGPEQYF. CDR3 nucleotides: TGTGCCACCTCCCTTGGACCCGAGCAGTACTTC.